Described below is a single TCR beta chain sequence and its context. This sample is part of a study of T cell changes during pregnancy in multiple sclerosis. V was pared by 2 bases and J by 6 bases, with 13 bases between. Germline V lookup: CDR1 MNHEY, CDR2 SVGAGI. The CDR3 is 14 residues long. Generated by immunoSEQ multiplex PCR, the TCRdb table keeps only in-frame clones and is missing some. The sample comprises roughly 110,000 clones, 92% of which are singletons, and about 1.6% rests with the top ten. The rearrangement uses TRBV6-5 and TRBJ1-2; possible D gene TRBD1, 6 bases. The TCR originated in a female donor with multiple sclerosis, enrolled in a pregnancy study. Here the sequenced sample was peripheral blood, taken in the third trimester of pregnancy. CDR3 bases: TGTGCCAGCAGTTACACGACAGGTCTAGATGGCTACACCTTC. Translated, it gives CASSYTTGLDGYTF.